Included here is one T cell receptor beta chain sequence, with context. What it binds is unknown. This sample was taken from a study of a mutant IDH1 vaccine in newly diagnosed glioma. Overall study context: Of treated patients, about 60% were men and about 40% women, averaging around 39 years. Most patients had received both radiotherapy and temozolomide, the prior options being radiotherapy, temozolomide, or both. Whole-study findings and limits: Pseudoprogression seemed unlinked to shifts in top peripheral T cell clonotypes.

The data were produced by immunoSEQ multiplex PCR, yet TCRdb's version contains in-frame clones alone and is incomplete. The sample has about 60,000 clones, more than 75% seen once. Indicated time point: week 23, last vaccination. Each dose of the vaccine consisted of 300 ug of mutant IDH1 20-mer peptide, with topical imiquimod. Each donor presented with a new WHO grade 3 or 4 astrocytoma that tested IDH1-mutant and showed ATRX loss. The V gene's germline CDR1 is KGHSH and CDR2 LQKENI. The CDR3 runs to 17 residues. J gave up 4 bases and V 1 base, and 11 bases lay outside the gene matches. The TCR comes from a middle-aged man with glioma. The genes are TRBV18 and TRBJ1-2; 8 bases fit TRBD1. Specimen: PBMCs, collected from a glioma patient whose treatment included an IDH1 peptide vaccine. CDR3 residues: CASSPQPGQGDFYGYTF. CDR3 DNA sequence: TGTGCCAGCTCACCACAGCCTGGACAGGGAGATTTCTATGGCTACACCTTC.